This T cell receptor beta chain emerged from a study of T cell clones after liver transplantation. The method was immunoSEQ multiplex PCR; TCRdb's version includes in-frame clones alone and lacks a portion of them. The sample lists around 100,000 clones; 82% were seen once. Germline CDR1 and CDR2: SGHTA and FQGNSA. The CDR3 consists of 15 residues. V shed 8 bases and J 5 bases; nucleotides not matched to a gene: 11. The receptor was isolated from a human donor who received a liver transplant. The sample in question was CD4+ T cells from blood, obtained before liver transplant. The V call is TRBV7-2, the J call TRBJ2-5, with 10 bases matching TRBD1. The CDR3 loop is CASEFLGTGVETQYF. The CDR3 nucleotides are TGTGCCAGCGAATTCCTCGGGACAGGGGTCGAGACCCAGTACTTC.